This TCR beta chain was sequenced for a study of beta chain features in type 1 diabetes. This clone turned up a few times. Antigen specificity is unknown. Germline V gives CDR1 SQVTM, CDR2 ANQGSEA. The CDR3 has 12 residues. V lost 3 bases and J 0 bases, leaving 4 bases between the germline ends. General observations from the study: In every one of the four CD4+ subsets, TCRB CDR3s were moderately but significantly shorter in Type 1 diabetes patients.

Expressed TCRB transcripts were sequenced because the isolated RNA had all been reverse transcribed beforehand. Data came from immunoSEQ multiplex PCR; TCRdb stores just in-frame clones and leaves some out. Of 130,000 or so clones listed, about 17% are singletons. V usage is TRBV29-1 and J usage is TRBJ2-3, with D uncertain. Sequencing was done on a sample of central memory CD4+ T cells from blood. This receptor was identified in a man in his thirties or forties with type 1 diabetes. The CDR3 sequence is CSVDLSTDTQYF. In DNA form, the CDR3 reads TGCAGCGTTGACCTTAGCACAGATACGCAGTATTTT.